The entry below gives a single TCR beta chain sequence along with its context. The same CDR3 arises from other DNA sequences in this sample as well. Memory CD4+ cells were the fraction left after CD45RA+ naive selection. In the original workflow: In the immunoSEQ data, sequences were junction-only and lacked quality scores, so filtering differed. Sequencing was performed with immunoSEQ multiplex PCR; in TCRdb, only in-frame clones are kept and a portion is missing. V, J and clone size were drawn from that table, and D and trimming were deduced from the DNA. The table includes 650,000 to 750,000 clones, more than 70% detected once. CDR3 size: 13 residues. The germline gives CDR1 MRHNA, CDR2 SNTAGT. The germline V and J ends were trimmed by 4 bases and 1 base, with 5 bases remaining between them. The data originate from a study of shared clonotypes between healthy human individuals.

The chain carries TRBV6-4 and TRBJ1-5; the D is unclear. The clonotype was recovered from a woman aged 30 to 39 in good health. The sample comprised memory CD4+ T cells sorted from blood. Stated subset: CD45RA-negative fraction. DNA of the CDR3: TGTGCCAGCAGTGTCTCGAGCAATCAGCCCCAGCATTTT. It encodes CASSVSSNQPQHF.